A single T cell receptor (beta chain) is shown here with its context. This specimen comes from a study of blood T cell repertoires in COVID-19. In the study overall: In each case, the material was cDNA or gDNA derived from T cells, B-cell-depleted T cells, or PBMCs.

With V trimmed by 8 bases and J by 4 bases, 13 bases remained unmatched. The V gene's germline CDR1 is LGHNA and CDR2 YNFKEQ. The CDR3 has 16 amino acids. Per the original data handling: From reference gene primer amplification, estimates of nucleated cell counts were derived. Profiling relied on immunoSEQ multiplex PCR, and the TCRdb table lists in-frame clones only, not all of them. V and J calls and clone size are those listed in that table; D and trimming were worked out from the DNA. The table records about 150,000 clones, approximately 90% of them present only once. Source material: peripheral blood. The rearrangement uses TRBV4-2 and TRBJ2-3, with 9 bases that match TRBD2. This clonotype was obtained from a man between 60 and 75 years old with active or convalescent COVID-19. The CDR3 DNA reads TGTGCCAGCCGACTTAATCGCGGGGGGGTCTCAGATACGCAGTATTTT. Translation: CASRLNRGGVSDTQYF.